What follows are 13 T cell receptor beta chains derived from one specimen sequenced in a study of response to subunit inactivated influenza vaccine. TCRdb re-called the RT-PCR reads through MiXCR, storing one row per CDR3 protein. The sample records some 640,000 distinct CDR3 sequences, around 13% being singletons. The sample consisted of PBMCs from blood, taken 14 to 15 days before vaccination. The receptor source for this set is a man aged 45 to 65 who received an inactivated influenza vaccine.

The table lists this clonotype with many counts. In DNA form, the CDR3 reads TGCGCCAGCAGCCCGACTCCGACTAGCGTCTGGACCGGGGAGCTGTTTTTT. It codes for CASSPTPTSVWTGELFF. The chain uses TRBV4-3 and TRBJ2-2; TRBD2 aligns across 8 bases. Germline V lookup: CDR1 LGHNA, CDR2 YSLEER. This CDR3 comprises 17 residues. Unmatched junction bases numbered 12, after V lost 4 bases and J lost 5 bases.

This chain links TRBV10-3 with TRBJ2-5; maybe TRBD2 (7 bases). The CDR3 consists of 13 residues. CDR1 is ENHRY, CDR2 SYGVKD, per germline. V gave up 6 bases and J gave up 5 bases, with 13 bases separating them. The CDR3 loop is CAISRGAEETQYF. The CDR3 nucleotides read TGTGCCATCAGCCGGGGGGCCGAGGAGACCCAGTACTTC.

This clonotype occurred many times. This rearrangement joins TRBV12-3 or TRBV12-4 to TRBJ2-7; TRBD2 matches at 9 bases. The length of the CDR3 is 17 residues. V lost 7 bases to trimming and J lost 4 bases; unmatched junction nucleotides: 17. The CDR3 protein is CASTYDGGSGSWYEQYF. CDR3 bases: TGTGCCAGCACCTACGACGGGGGTAGCGGGAGTTGGTACGAGCAGTACTTC.

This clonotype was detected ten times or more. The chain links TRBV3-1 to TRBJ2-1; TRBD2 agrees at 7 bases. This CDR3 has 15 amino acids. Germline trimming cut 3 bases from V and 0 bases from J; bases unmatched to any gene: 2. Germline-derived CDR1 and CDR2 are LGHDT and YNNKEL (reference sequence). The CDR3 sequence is CASSQGGSSYNEQFF. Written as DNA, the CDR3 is TGTGCCAGCAGCCAGGGGGGGAGCTCCTACAATGAGCAGTTCTTC.

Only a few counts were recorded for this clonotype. The CDR3 DNA reads as TGTGCCAGCAGCTTAGAAGTAGCGGGGGCAACGCAGTACTTC. Protein: CASSLEVAGATQYF. The V and J genes are TRBV7-6 and TRBJ2-7; 9 bases line up with TRBD2. This CDR3 is built from 14 residues. Germline V gives CDR1 SGHVS, CDR2 FNYEAQ. V lost 1 base and J lost 9; bases outside the gene matches: 7.

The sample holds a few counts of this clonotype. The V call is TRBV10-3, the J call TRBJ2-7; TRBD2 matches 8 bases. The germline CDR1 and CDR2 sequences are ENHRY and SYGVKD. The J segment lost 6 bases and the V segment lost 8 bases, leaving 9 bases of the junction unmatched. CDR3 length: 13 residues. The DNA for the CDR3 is TGTGCCATCTCAGGGACTAGTGGAGGCGAGCAGTACTTC. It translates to CAISGTSGGEQYF.

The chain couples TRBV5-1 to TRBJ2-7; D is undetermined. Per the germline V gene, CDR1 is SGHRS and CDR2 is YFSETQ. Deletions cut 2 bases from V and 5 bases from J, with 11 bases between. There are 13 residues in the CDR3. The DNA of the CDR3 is TGCGCCAGCAGCTTCGTCCAAAAGGACGAGCAGTACTTC. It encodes CASSFVQKDEQYF.

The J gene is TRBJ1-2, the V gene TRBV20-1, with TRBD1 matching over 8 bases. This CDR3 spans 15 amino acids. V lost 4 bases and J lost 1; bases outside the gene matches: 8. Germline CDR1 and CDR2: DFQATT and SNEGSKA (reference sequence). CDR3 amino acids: CSAKGYRGNNYGYTF. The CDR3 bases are TGCAGTGCTAAAGGATACAGGGGGAATAACTATGGCTACACCTTC.

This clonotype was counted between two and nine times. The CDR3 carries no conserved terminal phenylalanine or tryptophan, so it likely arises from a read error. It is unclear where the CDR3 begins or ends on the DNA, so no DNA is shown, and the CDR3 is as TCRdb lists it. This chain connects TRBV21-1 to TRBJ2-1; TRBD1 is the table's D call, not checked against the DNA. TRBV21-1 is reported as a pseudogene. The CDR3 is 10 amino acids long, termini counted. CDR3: CASSKVTGRI.

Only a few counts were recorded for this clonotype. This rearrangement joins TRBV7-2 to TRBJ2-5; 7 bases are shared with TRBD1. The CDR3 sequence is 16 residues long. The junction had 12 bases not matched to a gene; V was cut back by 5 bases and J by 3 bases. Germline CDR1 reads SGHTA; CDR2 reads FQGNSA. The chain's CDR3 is CASSAPLGGVEETQYF. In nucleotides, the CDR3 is TGTGCCAGCAGCGCCCCCTTAGGGGGCGTGGAAGAGACCCAGTACTTC.

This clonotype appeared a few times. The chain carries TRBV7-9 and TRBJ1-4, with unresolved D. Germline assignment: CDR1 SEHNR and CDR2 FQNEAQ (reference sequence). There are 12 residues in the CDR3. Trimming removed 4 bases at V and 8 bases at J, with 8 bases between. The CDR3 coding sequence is TGTGCCAGCAGCTCCTTTGGGGAAAAACTGTTTTTT. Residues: CASSSFGEKLFF.

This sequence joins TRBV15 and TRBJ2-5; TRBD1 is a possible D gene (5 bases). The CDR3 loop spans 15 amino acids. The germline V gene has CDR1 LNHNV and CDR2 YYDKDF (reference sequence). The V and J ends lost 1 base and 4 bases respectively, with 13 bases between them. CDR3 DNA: TGTGCCACCAGCAGAGTCAGGGCCCTCGGAGAGACCCAGTACTTC. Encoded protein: CATSRVRALGETQYF.

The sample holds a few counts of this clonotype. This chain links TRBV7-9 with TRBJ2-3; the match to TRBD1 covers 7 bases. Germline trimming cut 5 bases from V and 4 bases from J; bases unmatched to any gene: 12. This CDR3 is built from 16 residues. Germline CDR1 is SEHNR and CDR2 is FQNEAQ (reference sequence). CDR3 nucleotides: TGTGCCAGCAGCACCAGGACAGGAGCTCGATCAGATACGCAGTATTTT. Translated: CASSTRTGARSDTQYF. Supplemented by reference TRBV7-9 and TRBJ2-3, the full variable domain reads DTGVSQNPRHKITKRGQNVTFRCDPISEHNRLYWYRQTLGQGPEFLTYFQNEAQLEKSRLLSDRFSAERPKGSFSTLEIQRTEQGDSAMYLCASSTRTGARSDTQYFGPGTRLTVL.